The following is a T cell receptor beta chain sequence with its context. Its antigen is not known. These data come from a study of beta chain features in type 1 diabetes. The study's findings and limits: Researchers report that Type 1 diabetes patients had moderately but significantly shorter TCRB CDR3s across all four CD4+ subsets. When cDNA is sequenced, cells with high TCR expression could be over-represented.

Losses at the gene ends were 0 bases for V and 4 bases for J; bases not matched to a gene: 6. The germline gives CDR1 KGHSH, CDR2 LQKENI. CDR3 length equals 16 residues. Since all of the isolated RNA was reverse transcribed, expressed TCRB transcripts were what got sequenced. Reads from naive, central memory and regulatory T cell samples averaged about 3.9 million. Libraries were prepared by immunoSEQ multiplex PCR; TCRdb keeps only in-frame clonotypes and omits some of them. The data show approximately 730,000 clones, 13% seen once. Only one heparinised blood draw was taken per donor, and its volume averaged around 100 mL.

Sequencing was done on a sample of naive CD4+ T cells from blood. The clonotype comes from a man between 18 and 29 years old with type 1 diabetes. The chain links TRBV18 to TRBJ2-1; 7 nucleotides agree with TRBD2. The CDR3 region has the DNA TGTGCCAGCTCACCACCGAACGCGGGGGAGTACAATGAGCAGTTCTTC. Its translation is CASSPPNAGEYNEQFF.